This TCR beta chain appears in the sequencing data of a study of beta chain bispecific antibodies for T cell cancers (dated by TCRdb to about 2021). The study in broad terms: After T cells from healthy donors were cocultured with bispecific antibodies and T cell leukemia lines, the researchers used TRBV sequencing of the cells that survived to measure how much each TRBV family was depleted. Surface TRBV12 (TRBV12-3) was expressed by Jurkat cells, and surface TRBV5-5 was expressed by HPB-ALL cells. General conclusions and limits of the study: Relative to anti-CD19, TRBV5-5 signal was reduced by just under 99% and signal from the closely related TRBV5-6 was reduced by 80% to 93% after anti-TRBV5-5 exposure. Cross-reactivity of the anti-TRBV5-5 antibody with TRBV5-6 was attributed to high sequence similarity between the two genes. Each sequenced sample mixed leukemia cell line cells with normal T cells, and most targeted TRBV signal came from the leukemia cells rather than normal T cells. Relative to anti-CD19, anti-TRBV12 exposure cut the share of total TRBV signal from TRBV12-3 by around 99%, while TRBV12-4 dropped by 36.5%, which was not significant.

This clonotype was observed many times. The clone's antigen remains unknown. No much larger clonotype is one base removed from it; base qualities were not supplied. Unique molecular identifier barcodes were built into the libraries and used for clonotype quantification. Qiagen AllPrep DNA/RNA Micro kits were used to isolate total RNA, and an Agilent TapeStation was used to check RNA quality. TCR beta libraries were built by 5' RACE: cDNA synthesis followed by two PCR steps using TCR beta constant-region gene-specific primers. An Illumina MiSeq platform was used to sequence the TCR beta libraries. The authors' analysis ran thus. MIGEC, MiXCR and VDJtools were used to process the reads. To get a clonotype's frequency, the unique molecular identifiers belonging to that clonotype were divided by all unique molecular identifiers in the sample. Nonfunctional TRBV genes classified in IMGT as pseudogenes or open reading frames, such as TRBV1, TRBV12-1 and TRBV21, were excluded. Starting from the raw public reads, TCRdb applied fastp trimming at Q25, assembled clones with MiXCR and retained in-frame beta chains. When rows share a CDR3 protein, they turn into one entry using the most common DNA and genes. In this record, the V and J calls reflect TCRdb's handling and not the investigators' own analysis. The sample table contains 8,400 or so distinct CDR3 sequences; only one count was recorded for 2% to 2.5% of them. In total, the top ten clones hold 66% of the sample.

The CDR3 holds 17 amino acids from the cysteine to the phenylalanine. The entry retains the CDR3 DNA only, 51 bases that are in frame from base 1. Between the V and J ends, shortened by 4 bases and 0 bases respectively, the junction contains 18 bases. CDR1 MDHEN and CDR2 SYDVKM are derived from the germline V gene. The treatment or condition label, as the study defines it: alpha-CD19 control bispecific (anti-CD19 x anti-CD3). T cells were expanded from blood mononuclear cells with anti-CD3 antibody OKT3 or CD3/CD28 Dynabeads for about three days. Anti-CD19 bispecific antibody cocultures served as comparators for TRBV sequencing; in separate killing assays, anti-CD19 had no effect on Jurkat or HPB-ALL cells. The expanded T cells were grown in RPMI 1640 containing roughly 10% fetal bovine serum, recombinant human IL-2 (roughly 94 IU/ml) and IL-7 (about 4.5 ng/ml). Each coculture mixed some 50,000 target cells and some 50,000 normal T cells with bispecific antibody in around 98 ul and was incubated at 37 degrees C for around 16 hours. Each bispecific antibody was composed of two single-chain variable fragments, which were expressed in a single-chain diabody format with a His tag. Effector T cells were obtained from healthy human donors, and peripheral blood mononuclear cells were isolated from leukapheresis samples by Ficoll density gradient centrifugation.

The source material was T cells from a healthy donor cultured with Jurkat leukemia cells, sampled from a culture containing an anti-CD19 bispecific antibody. This clonotype was sampled from a human donor in good health. Some clones in this sample may be carry-over from other donors' samples. The sequence is built from TRBV28 and TRBJ1-1; the D gene is perhaps TRBD1, on 6 matching bases. The bases are TGTGCCAGCAGTTCACCCCGGGACACATTAATGAACACTGAAGCTTTCTTT. The resulting protein is CASSSPRDTLMNTEAFF.